This T cell receptor (beta chain) was captured in a study of control samples from healthy donors and cancer patients. The assay was immunoSEQ multiplex PCR, and TCRdb's table has in-frame clones only and misses some. The sample shows 98,000 or so clones, around 80% of them seen only once. This TCR derives from a man aged 55 to 69 in good health. Sequenced material: blood.

Here the CDR3 reads CASSLTGVGEQFF. The CDR3 DNA follows: TGTGCCAGCAGCTTAACGGGAGTGGGGGAGCAGTTCTTC. V and J are TRBV11-2 and TRBJ2-1; weak D call: TRBD2 (6 bases). From germline, CDR1 is SGHAT and CDR2 FQNNGV. V gave up 2 bases and J gave up 10 bases, with 12 bases separating them. The CDR3 covers 13 residues.